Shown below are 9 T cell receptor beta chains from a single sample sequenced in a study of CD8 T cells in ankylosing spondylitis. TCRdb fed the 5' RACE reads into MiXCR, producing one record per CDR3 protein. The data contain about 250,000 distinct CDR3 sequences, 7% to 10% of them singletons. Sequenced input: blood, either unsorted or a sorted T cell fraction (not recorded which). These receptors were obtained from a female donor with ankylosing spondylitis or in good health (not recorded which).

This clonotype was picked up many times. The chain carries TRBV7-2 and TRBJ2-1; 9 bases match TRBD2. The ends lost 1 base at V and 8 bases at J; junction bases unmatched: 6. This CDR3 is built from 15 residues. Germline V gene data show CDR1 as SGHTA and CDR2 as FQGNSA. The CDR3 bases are TGTGCCAGCAGCTTAGTAGGTAGCGGGAGATATGAGCAGTTCTTC. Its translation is CASSLVGSGRYEQFF.

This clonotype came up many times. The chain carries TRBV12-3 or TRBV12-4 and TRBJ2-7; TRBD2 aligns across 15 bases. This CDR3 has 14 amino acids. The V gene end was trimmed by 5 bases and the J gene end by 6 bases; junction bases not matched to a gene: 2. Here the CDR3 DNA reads TGTGCCAGCAGTCGGACTAGCGGGAGGGTCGAGCAGTACTTC. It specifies CASSRTSGRVEQYF.

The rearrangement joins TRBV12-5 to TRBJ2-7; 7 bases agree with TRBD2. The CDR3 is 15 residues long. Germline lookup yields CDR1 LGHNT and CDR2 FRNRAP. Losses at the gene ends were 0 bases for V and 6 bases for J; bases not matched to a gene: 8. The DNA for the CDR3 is TGTGCTAGTGGTTTGGTAGGGGCGGGAGCGGGCGAGCAGTACTTC. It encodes CASGLVGAGAGEQYF.

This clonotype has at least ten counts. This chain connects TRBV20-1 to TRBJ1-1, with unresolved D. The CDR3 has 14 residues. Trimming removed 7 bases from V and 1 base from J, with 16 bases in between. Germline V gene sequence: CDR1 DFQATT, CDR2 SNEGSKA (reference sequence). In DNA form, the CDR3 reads TGCAGTGGGACCCAGGAGACCCCGAACACTGAAGCTTTCTTT. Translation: CSGTQETPNTEAFF.

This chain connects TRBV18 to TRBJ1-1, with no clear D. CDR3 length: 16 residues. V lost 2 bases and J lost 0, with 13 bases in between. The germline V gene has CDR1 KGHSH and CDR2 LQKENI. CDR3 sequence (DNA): TGTGCCAGCTCACCAATGGGAGGAGTCGTGAACACTGAAGCTTTCTTT. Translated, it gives CASSPMGGVVNTEAFF. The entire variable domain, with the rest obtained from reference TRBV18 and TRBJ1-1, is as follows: NAGVMQNPRHLVRRRGQEARLRCSPMKGHSHVYWYRQLPEEGLKFMVYLQKENIIDESGMPKERFSAEFPKEGPSILRIQQVVRGDSAAYFCASSPMGGVVNTEAFFGQGTRLTVV.

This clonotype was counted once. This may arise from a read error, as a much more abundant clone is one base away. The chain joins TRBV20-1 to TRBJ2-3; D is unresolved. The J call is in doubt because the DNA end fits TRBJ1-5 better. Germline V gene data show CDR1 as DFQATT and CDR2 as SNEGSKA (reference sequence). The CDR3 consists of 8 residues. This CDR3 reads CQPDTQHF. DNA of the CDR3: TGCCAACCAGATACGCAGCATTTT.

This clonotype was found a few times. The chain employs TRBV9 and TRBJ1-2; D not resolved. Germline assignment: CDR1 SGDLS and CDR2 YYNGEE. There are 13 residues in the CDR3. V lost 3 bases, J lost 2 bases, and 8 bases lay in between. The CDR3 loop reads CASSEGGNYGYTF. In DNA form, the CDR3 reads TGTGCCAGCAGCGAGGGAGGAAACTATGGCTACACCTTC.

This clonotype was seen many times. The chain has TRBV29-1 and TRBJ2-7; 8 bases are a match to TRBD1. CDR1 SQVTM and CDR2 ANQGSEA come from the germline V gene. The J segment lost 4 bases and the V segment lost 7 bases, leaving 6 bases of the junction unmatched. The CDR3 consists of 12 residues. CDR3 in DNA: TGCAGCGCTGGGACAGGACTATACGAGCAGTACTTC. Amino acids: CSAGTGLYEQYF.

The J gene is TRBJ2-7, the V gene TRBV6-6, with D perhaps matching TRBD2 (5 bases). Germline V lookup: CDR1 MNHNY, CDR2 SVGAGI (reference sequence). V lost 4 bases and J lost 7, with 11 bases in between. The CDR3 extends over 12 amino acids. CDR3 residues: CASSLGVKEQYF. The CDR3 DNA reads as TGTGCCAGCAGTTTGGGAGTGAAGGAGCAGTACTTC.